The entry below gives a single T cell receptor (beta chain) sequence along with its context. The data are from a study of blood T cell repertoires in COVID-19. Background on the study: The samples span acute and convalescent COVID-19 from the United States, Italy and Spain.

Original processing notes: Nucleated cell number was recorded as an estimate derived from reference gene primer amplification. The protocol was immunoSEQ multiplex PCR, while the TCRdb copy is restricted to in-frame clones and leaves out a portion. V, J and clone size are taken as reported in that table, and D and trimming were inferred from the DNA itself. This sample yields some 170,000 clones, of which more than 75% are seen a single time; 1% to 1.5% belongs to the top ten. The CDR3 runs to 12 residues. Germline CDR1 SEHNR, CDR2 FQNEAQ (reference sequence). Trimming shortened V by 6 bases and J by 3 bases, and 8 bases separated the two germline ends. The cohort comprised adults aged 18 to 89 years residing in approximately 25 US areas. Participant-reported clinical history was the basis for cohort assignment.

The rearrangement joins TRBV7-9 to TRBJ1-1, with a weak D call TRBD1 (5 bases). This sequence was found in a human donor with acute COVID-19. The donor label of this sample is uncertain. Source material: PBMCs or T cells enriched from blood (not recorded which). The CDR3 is CASSIGDTEAFF. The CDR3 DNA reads TGTGCCAGCAGTATAGGGGACACTGAAGCTTTCTTT.